The 22 T cell receptor beta chains reported below all come from one sample, sequenced in a study of blood T cell repertoires in COVID-19. The protocol was immunoSEQ multiplex PCR, while the TCRdb copy is restricted to in-frame clones and leaves out a portion. The table has about 250,000 clones, 65% to 85% seen once. Material: peripheral blood. The source is a man aged 50 to 60 with active or convalescent COVID-19.

This chain joins TRBV29-1 and TRBJ2-7; 10 bases line up with TRBD1. Germline CDR1 SQVTM, CDR2 ANQGSEA. The CDR3 totals 14 residues. V lost 5 bases to trimming and J lost 5 bases; unmatched junction nucleotides: 9. The CDR3 reads CSVKPPGTGDEQYF. The CDR3 DNA reads TGCAGCGTTAAACCTCCCGGGACAGGGGACGAGCAGTACTTC.

The J gene is TRBJ1-4, the V gene TRBV19; the match to TRBD1 covers 7 bases. The CDR3 runs to 15 residues. Germline loops: CDR1 LNHDA, CDR2 SQIVND (reference sequence). The trim removed 2 bases at V and 8 bases at J, leaving 8 bases unmatched. The CDR3 DNA sequence: TGTGCCAGTAGTATACAGACAGGGTTCGGCGAAAAACTGTTTTTT. This codes for CASSIQTGFGEKLFF. The full variable domain, completed using reference TRBV19 and TRBJ1-4, is DGGITQSPKYLFRKEGQNVTLSCEQNLNHDAMYWYRQDPGQGLRLIYYSQIVNDFQKGDIAEGYSVSREKKESFPLTVTSAQKNPTAFYLCASSIQTGFGEKLFFGSGTQLSVL.

The gene calls are TRBV30 and TRBJ1-4; D is unresolved. V dropped 3 bases and J dropped 8 bases, with 7 bases sitting between them. The CDR3 is 11 residues long. CDR1 and CDR2 from the germline V gene are GTSNPN and SVGIG (reference sequence). CDR3 sequence (DNA): TGTGCCTGGAGCCTAGAGGAAAAACTGTTTTTT. This codes for CAWSLEEKLFF.

This clone was observed a single time. CDR3 sequence reads: CASSPSGGANNEQFF. In DNA, the CDR3 is TGTGCCAGCAGCCCCAGCGGGGGGGCCAACAATGAGCAGTTCTTC. The chain recombines TRBV5-4 with TRBJ2-1, with TRBD2 matching over 10 bases. V was pared by 4 bases and J by 5 bases, with 6 bases of the junction left unmatched. The germline V gene encodes CDR1 SGHNT and CDR2 YYREEE (reference sequence). This CDR3 contains 15 residues.

The V call is TRBV11-2, the J call TRBJ2-3, with 9 bases matching TRBD2. Germline trimming cut 2 bases from V and 3 bases from J; bases unmatched to any gene: 9. The CDR3 has 17 amino acids. The germline V gene has CDR1 SGHAT and CDR2 FQNNGV. CDR3 coding DNA: TGTGCCAGCAGCTTACTGGGAGCGGGGGGTCAGACAGATACGCAGTATTTT. Translation: CASSLLGAGGQTDTQYF.

This clone was counted a few times. V gene TRBV5-1 combines with J gene TRBJ1-1, with 7 bases fitting TRBD1. The CDR3 is 15 amino acids. V was clipped by 2 bases and J by 1 base; unmatched bases: 5. CDR1 SGHRS and CDR2 YFSETQ come from the germline V gene. The CDR3 nucleotides read TGCGCCAGCAGCTTTAACACAGGGGAGAACACTGAAGCTTTCTTT. Translating it yields CASSFNTGENTEAFF.

Only a few counts were recorded for this clone. The CDR3 sequence is CASRRGSGELFF. CDR3 nucleotide sequence: TGTGCCAGCAGACGGGGGTCCGGGGAGCTGTTTTTT. The chain has TRBV27 and TRBJ2-2, with D possibly TRBD2 on 6 matching bases. The CDR3 spans 12 residues. Germline CDR1 and CDR2: MNHEY and SMNVEV (reference sequence). V was trimmed by 6 bases and J by 6 bases, leaving 8 bases between them.

This chain uses TRBV9 with TRBJ1-2, with D hard to call. CDR1 is SGDLS and CDR2 is YYNGEE in the germline V gene. The CDR3 has 15 residues. V lost 0 bases, J lost 4 bases, and 13 bases lay in between. The CDR3 coding sequence is TGTGCCAGCAGCGTAGCTCAAGCCTCCCCCTATGGCTACACCTTC. Its translation: CASSVAQASPYGYTF.

The chain couples TRBV2 to TRBJ2-5; D is ambiguous. V lost 6 bases and J 7 bases, leaving 9 bases between the germline ends. This CDR3 comprises 11 residues. The germline gives CDR1 SNHLY, CDR2 FYNNEI. The CDR3 loop is CASRAKSTQYF. The CDR3 DNA is TGTGCCAGCAGGGCCAAGTCGACCCAGTACTTC.

The chain carries TRBV5-1 and TRBJ1-3, with a tentative D call TRBD1 (6 bases). The germline V and J ends were trimmed by 4 bases and 0 bases, with 8 bases remaining between them. The CDR3 has 14 residues. Germline-derived CDR1 and CDR2 are SGHRS and YFSETQ. For the CDR3, the DNA is TGCGCCAGCAGCGCACAGGGCTCTGGAAACACCATATATTTT. This sequence encodes CASSAQGSGNTIYF.

The CDR3 is CATSRVRGTNEKLFF. CDR3 sequence (DNA): TGTGCCACCAGCAGAGTTCGGGGGACTAATGAAAAACTGTTTTTT. The gene calls are TRBV15 and TRBJ1-4, with D possibly being TRBD1 (5 bases). V gave up 1 base and J gave up 2 bases, with 8 bases separating them. In germline, CDR1 is LNHNV, CDR2 YYDKDF (reference sequence). The CDR3 runs 15 residues.

This clone has just a few counts. The chain recombines TRBV5-6 with TRBJ2-7; TRBD1 matches 7 bases. V lost 4 bases, J lost 3 bases, and 10 bases stayed unmatched. CDR3 size: 15 residues. CDR1 and CDR2 from the germline V gene are SGHDT and YYEEEE. The CDR3 DNA sequence: TGTGCCAGCAGCCTACTAACAGGGGTGGGCTACGAGCAGTACTTC. It encodes CASSLLTGVGYEQYF.

This clone has a single count. The chain carries TRBV27 and TRBJ2-3, with a weak D call TRBD1 (6 bases). Germline loops: CDR1 MNHEY, CDR2 SMNVEV (reference sequence). The CDR3 has 16 amino acids. Deletions cut 6 bases from V and 4 bases from J, with 20 bases between. This CDR3 reads CASSPRSGDPPDTQYF. The CDR3 DNA reads TGTGCCAGCAGCCCGAGGTCAGGGGATCCTCCAGATACGCAGTATTTT.

As DNA, the CDR3 is TGTGCCTGGTCGGAGACGCCGCGTGGCTACACCTTC. Amino acid sequence: CAWSETPRGYTF. This chain uses TRBV30 with TRBJ1-2; D not resolved. V lost 5 bases to trimming and J lost 7 bases, with 14 bases between them. The CDR3 runs to 12 residues. The germline V gene encodes CDR1 GTSNPN and CDR2 SVGIG (reference sequence).

This chain uses TRBV6-2 or TRBV6-3 with TRBJ2-1, with TRBD2 matching 8 bases. The CDR3 runs 14 residues. The V segment lost 1 base and the J segment 10 bases; nucleotides outside the gene matches: 6. CDR1 and CDR2 from the germline V gene are MNHEY and SVGEGT. As DNA, the CDR3 is TGTGCCAGCAGTTACTACGGGGGGGCGGACGAGCAGTTCTTC. It specifies CASSYYGGADEQFF.

This rearrangement joins TRBV6-5 to TRBJ1-5; 7 nucleotides match TRBD1. The germline V gene encodes CDR1 MNHEY and CDR2 SVGAGI. Losses at the gene ends were 6 bases for V and 9 bases for J; bases not matched to a gene: 8. CDR3 length equals 13 residues. The CDR3 region is CASSTGVGRPQHF. For the CDR3, the DNA is TGTGCCAGCAGCACAGGGGTGGGTAGGCCCCAGCATTTT.

This chain joins TRBV4-3 and TRBJ1-1; 7 nucleotides line up with TRBD1. Germline CDR1 LGHNA, CDR2 YSLEER. V trimming: 4 bases; J trimming: 0 bases; junction bases outside the gene matches: 2. The CDR3 totals 14 residues. The CDR3 DNA reads as TGCGCCAGCAGCCCCGGGACAGTGAACACTGAAGCTTTCTTT. This translates into CASSPGTVNTEAFF.

The chain employs TRBV5-6 and TRBJ2-6, with TRBD1 identical over 7 bases. Trimming removed 6 bases from V and 0 bases from J; junction bases left unmatched: 6. The CDR3 spans 16 residues. Germline CDR1 is SGHDT and CDR2 is YYEEEE. This CDR3 is CASTISGGSGANVLTF. DNA for the CDR3: TGTGCCAGCACCATATCAGGGGGCTCTGGGGCCAACGTCCTGACTTTC.

This chain uses TRBV7-8 with TRBJ1-3; TRBD1 might be the D (5 bases). The germline V gene encodes CDR1 SGHVS and CDR2 FQNEAQ. This CDR3 contains 14 residues. The ends were cut back, 5 bases at V and 1 base at J, with 9 bases in the middle. For the CDR3, the DNA is TGTGCCAGCAGCCTAGGGGCATCTGGAAACACCATATATTTT. This sequence encodes CASSLGASGNTIYF. The full variable domain, rest sourced from reference TRBV7-8 and TRBJ1-3, is GAGVSQSPRYKVAKRGQDVALRCDPISGHVSLFWYQQALGQGPEFLTYFQNEAQLDKSGLPSDRFFAERPEGSVSTLKIQRTQQEDSAVYLCASSLGASGNTIYFGEGSWLTVV.

This clone was seen a few times. The same CDR3 arises from other DNA sequences in this sample as well. The V call is TRBV19, the J call TRBJ1-1; possible D gene TRBD1, 6 bases. V was cut by 3 bases and J by 1 base, with 6 bases left in between. The CDR3 sequence is 13 residues long. Germline assignment: CDR1 LNHDA and CDR2 SQIVND (reference sequence). The CDR3 nucleotides are TGTGCCAGTAGTATGACAGGGAACACTGAAGCTTTCTTT. It encodes CASSMTGNTEAFF.

The rearrangement uses TRBV4-2 and TRBJ1-2; 8 bases line up with TRBD1. With V trimmed by 2 bases and J by 5 bases, 4 bases remained unmatched. The length of the CDR3 is 14 residues. CDR1 and CDR2 (germline): LGHNA, YNFKEQ. The CDR3 DNA follows: TGTGCCAGCAGCCAACCGGGACAGGTTTATGGCTACACCTTC. It encodes CASSQPGQVYGYTF.

This chain joins TRBV5-5 and TRBJ2-1; 13 nucleotides agree with TRBD2. The CDR3 spans 17 residues. The germline CDR1 and CDR2 sequences are SGHKS and YYEKEE (reference sequence). V trimming: 4 bases; J trimming: 4 bases; junction bases outside the gene matches: 8. The CDR3 sequence: CASSPRLAGGSYNEQFF. CDR3 bases: TGTGCCAGCAGCCCTCGACTAGCGGGGGGATCATACAATGAGCAGTTCTTC. Looking up the rest from reference TRBV5-5 and TRBJ2-1 gives the full variable domain: DAGVTQSPTHLIKTRGQQVTLRCSPISGHKSVSWYQQVLGQGPQFIFQYYEKEERGRGNFPDRFSARQFPNYSSELNVNALLLGDSALYLCASSPRLAGGSYNEQFFGPGTRLTVL.